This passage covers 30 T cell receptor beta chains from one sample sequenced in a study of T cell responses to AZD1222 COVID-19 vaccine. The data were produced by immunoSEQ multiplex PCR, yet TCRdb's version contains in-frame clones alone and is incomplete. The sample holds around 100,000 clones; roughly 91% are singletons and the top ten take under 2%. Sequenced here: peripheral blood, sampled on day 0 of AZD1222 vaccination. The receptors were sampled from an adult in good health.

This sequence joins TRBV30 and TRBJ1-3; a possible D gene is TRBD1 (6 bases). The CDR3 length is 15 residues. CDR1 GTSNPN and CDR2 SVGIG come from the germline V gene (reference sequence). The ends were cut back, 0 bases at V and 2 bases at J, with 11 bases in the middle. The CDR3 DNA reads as TGTGCCTGGAGTGTTGGGGGGGCAGCTGGAAACACCATATATTTT. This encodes CAWSVGGAAGNTIYF.

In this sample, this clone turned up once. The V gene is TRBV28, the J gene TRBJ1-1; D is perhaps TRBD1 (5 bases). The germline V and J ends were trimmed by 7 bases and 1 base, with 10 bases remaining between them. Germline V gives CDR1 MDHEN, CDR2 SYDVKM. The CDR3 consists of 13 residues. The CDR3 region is CASNTDRNTEAFF. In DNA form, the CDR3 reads TGTGCCAGCAATACAGACAGGAACACTGAAGCTTTCTTT.

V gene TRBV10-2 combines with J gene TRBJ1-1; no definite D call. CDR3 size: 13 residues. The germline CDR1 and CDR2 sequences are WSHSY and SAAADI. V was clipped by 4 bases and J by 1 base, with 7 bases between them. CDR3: CASSVQGNTEAFF. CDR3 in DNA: TGCGCCAGCAGTGTTCAAGGGAACACTGAAGCTTTCTTT.

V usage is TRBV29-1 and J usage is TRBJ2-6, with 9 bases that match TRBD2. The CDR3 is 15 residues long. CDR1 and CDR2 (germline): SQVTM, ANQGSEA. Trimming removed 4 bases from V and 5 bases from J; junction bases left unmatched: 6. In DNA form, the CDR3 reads TGCAGCGTTGCCGACGGACTAGCGAGGGCCAACGTCCTGACTTTC. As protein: CSVADGLARANVLTF.

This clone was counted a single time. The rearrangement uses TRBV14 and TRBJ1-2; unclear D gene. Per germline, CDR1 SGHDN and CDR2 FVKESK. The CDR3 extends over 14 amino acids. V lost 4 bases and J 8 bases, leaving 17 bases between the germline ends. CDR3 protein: CASSPSSREEGYTF. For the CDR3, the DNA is TGTGCCAGCAGCCCCAGTTCTAGAGAGGAGGGCTACACCTTC.

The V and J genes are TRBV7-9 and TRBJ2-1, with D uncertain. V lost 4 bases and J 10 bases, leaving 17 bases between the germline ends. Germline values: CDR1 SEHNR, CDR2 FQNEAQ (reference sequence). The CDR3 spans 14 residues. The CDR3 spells CASSSTRRSWEQFF. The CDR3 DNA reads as TGTGCCAGCAGCTCCACCCGGCGGTCCTGGGAGCAGTTCTTC. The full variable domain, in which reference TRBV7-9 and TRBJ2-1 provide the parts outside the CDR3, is DTGVSQNPRHKITKRGQNVTFRCDPISEHNRLYWYRQTLGQGPEFLTYFQNEAQLEKSRLLSDRFSAERPKGSFSTLEIQRTEQGDSAMYLCASSSTRRSWEQFFGPGTRLTVL.

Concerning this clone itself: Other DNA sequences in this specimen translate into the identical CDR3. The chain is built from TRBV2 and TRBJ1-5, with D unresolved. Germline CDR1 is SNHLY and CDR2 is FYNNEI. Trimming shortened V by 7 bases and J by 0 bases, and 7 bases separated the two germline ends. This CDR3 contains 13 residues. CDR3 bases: TGTGCCAGCAAGAGGGATAGCAATCAGCCCCAGCATTTT. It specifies CASKRDSNQPQHF.

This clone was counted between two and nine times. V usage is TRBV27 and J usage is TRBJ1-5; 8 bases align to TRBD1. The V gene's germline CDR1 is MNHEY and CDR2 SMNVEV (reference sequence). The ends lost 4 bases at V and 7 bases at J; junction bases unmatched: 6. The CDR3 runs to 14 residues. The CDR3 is CASSSGQDRQPQHF. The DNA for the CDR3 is TGTGCCAGCAGTTCGGGACAGGATCGACAGCCCCAGCATTTT.

The CDR3 DNA follows: TGTGCCAGCAGCGCAAAGACAGGGCGCGAGCAGTACTTC. Its translation is CASSAKTGREQYF. The chain carries TRBV7-9 and TRBJ2-7; 7 positions match TRBD1. CDR3 length: 13 amino acids. Germline CDR1 is SEHNR and CDR2 is FQNEAQ (reference sequence). The V segment lost 5 bases and the J segment 6 bases; nucleotides outside the gene matches: 7.

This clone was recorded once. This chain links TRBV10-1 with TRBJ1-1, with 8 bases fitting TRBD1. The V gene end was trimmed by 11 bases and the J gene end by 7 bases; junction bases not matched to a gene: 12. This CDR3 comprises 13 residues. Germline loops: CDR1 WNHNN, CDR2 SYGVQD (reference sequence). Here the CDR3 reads CAPTGTGKGEAFF. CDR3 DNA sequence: TGCGCCCCAACGGGGACAGGCAAAGGTGAAGCTTTCTTT.

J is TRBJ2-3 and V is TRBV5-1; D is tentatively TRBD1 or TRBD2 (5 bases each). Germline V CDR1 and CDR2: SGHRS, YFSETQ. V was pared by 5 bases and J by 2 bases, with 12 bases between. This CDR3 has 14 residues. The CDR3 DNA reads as TGCGCCAGCAGTAGTATGGGGACCACAGATACGCAGTATTTT. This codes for CASSSMGTTDTQYF.

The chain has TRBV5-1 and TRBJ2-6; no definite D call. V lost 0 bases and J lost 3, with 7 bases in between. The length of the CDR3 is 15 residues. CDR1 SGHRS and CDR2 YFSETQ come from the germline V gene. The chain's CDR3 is CASSLALGGANVLTF. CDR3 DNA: TGCGCCAGCAGCTTGGCACTCGGTGGGGCCAACGTCCTGACTTTC.

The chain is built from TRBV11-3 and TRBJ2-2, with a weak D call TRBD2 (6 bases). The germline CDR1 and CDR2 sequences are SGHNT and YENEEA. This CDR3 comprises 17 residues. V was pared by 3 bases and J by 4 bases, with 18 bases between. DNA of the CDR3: TGTGCCAGCAGCTTCGGGGGAGCCTTAATGGGCACCGGGGAGCTGTTTTTT. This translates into CASSFGGALMGTGELFF.

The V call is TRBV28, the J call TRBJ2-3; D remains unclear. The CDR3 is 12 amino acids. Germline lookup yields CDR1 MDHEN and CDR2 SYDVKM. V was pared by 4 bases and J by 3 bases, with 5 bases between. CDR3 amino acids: CASSSNTDTQYF. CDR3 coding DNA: TGTGCCAGCAGTTCTAATACAGATACGCAGTATTTT.

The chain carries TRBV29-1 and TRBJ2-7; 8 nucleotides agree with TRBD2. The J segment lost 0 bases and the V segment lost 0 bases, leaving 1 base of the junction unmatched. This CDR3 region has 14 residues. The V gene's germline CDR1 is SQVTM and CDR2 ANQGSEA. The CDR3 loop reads CSVEDSGTSYEQYF. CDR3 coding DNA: TGCAGCGTTGAAGATAGCGGGACCTCCTACGAGCAGTACTTC.

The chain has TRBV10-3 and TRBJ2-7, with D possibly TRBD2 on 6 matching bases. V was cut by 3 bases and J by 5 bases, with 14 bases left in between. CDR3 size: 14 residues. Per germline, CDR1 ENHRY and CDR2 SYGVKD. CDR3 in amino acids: CAISDSRSGDEQYF. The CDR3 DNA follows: TGTGCCATCAGTGACTCACGGTCGGGGGACGAGCAGTACTTC.

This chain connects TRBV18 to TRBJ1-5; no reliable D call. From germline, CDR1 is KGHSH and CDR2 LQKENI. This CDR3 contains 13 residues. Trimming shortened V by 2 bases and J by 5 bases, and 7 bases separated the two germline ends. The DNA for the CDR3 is TGTGCCAGCTCACCAGACCCGGATCAGCCCCAGCATTTT. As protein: CASSPDPDQPQHF.

In DNA form, the CDR3 reads TGCAGTGCTAGTATAACTAGCGCTACCAATGAGCAGTTCTTC. The encoded protein is CSASITSATNEQFF. The chain is built from TRBV20-1 and TRBJ2-1; TRBD2 aligns across 7 bases. This CDR3 region has 14 residues. V lost 3 bases to trimming and J lost 6 bases; unmatched junction nucleotides: 8. Looked up from germline, CDR1 is DFQATT and CDR2 is SNEGSKA (reference sequence).

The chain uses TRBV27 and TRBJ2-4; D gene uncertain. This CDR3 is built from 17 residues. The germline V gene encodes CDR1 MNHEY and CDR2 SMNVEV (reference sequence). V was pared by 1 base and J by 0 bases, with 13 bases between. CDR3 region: CASSLYRPQLAKNIQYF. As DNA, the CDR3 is TGTGCCAGCAGTTTATACCGTCCACAGCTAGCCAAAAACATTCAGTACTTC.

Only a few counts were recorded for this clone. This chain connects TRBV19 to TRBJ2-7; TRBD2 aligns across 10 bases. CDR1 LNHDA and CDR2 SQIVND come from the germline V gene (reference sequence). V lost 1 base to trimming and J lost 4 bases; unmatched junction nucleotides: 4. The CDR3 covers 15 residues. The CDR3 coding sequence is TGTGCCAGTAGTATAGCCGGGACTAGCGCTTACGAGCAGTACTTC. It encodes CASSIAGTSAYEQYF.

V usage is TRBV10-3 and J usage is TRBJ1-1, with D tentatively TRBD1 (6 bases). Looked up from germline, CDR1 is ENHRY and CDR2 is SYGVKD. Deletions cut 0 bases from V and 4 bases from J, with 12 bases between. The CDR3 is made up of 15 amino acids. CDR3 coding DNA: TGTGCCATCAGTGAGTCGACAAGGGGGACCACTGAAGCTTTCTTT. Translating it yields CAISESTRGTTEAFF.

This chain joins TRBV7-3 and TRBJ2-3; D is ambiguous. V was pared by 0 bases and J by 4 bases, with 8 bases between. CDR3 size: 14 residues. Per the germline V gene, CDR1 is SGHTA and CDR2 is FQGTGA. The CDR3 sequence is CASSLTASADTQYF. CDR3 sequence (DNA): TGTGCCAGCAGCTTAACGGCCTCGGCAGATACGCAGTATTTT.

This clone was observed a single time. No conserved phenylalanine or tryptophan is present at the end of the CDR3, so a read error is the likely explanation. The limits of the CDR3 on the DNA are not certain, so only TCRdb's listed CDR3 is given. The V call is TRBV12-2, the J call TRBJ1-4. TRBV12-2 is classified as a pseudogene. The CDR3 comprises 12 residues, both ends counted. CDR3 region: CASRERDGGRWV.

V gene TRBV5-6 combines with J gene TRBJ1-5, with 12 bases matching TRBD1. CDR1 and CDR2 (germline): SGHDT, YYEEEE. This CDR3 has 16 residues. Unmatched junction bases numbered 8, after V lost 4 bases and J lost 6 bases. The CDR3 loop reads CASSRHGTGGSQPQHF. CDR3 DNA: TGTGCCAGCAGCCGACATGGGACAGGGGGCAGTCAGCCCCAGCATTTT.

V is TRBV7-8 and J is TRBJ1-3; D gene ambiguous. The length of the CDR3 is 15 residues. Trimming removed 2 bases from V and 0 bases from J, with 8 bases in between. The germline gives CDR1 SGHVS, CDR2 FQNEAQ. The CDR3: CASSLSAGSGNTIYF. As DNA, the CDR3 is TGTGCCAGCAGCTTATCAGCGGGCTCTGGAAACACCATATATTTT.

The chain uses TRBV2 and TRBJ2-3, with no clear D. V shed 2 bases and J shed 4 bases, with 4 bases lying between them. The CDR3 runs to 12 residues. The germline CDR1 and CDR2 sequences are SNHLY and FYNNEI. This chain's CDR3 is CASSEWSDTQYF. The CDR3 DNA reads TGTGCCAGCAGTGAATGGTCAGATACGCAGTATTTT. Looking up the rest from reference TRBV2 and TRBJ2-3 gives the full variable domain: EPEVTQTPSHQVTQMGQEVILRCVPISNHLYFYWYRQILGQKVEFLVSFYNNEISEKSEIFDDQFSVERPDGSNFTLKIRSTKLEDSAMYFCASSEWSDTQYFGPGTRLTVL.

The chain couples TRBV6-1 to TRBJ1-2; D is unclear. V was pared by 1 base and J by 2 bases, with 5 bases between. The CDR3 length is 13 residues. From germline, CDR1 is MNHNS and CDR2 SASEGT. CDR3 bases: TGTGCCAGCAGTGAAGTGGGGAACTATGGCTACACCTTC. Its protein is CASSEVGNYGYTF.

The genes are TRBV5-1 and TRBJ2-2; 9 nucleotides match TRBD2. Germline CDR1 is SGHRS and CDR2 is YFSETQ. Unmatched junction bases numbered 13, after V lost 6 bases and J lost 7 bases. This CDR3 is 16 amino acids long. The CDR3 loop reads CASTLGVAGEIGELFF. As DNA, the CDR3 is TGCGCCAGCACCCTTGGCGTAGCGGGAGAAATCGGGGAGCTGTTTTTT.

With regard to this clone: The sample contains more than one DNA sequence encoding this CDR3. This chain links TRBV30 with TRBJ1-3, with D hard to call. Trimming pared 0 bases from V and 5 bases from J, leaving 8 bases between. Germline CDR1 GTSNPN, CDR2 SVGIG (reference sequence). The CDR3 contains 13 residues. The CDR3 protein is CAWSVNGRNTIYF. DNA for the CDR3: TGTGCCTGGAGTGTAAACGGGCGAAACACCATATATTTT.

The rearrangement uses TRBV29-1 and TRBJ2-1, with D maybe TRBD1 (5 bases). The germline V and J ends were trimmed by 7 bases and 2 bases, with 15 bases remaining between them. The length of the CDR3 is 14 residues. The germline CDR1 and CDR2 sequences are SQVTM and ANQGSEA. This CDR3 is CSAAKQVPYNEQFF. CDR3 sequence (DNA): TGCAGCGCCGCCAAACAGGTCCCCTACAATGAGCAGTTCTTC.